This T cell receptor beta chain derives from a study of CD8 T cells in Susac syndrome. The patients serving as multiple sclerosis controls were treatment-naive. They had stable or active relapsing-remitting disease and fulfilled revised McDonald criteria. The RNA input was 0.5 to 1 ug, and it was reverse transcribed with random hexamers. Multiplex PCR with immunoSEQ amplified the TCR beta CDR3 across 54 Vbeta and 13 Jbeta. TCRdb ran MiXCR on the immunoSEQ multiplex PCR reads and lists one entry per CDR3 protein. The data contain about 150,000 distinct CDR3 sequences, 90% to 95% of them singletons. Germline lookup yields CDR1 LGHDT and CDR2 YNNKEL (reference sequence). CDR3 size: 15 residues. V shed 2 bases and J shed 1 base, with 12 bases lying between them.

Sequenced sample: CD8+ T cells from PBMCs. The clonotype originates from a human donor with multiple sclerosis. The V gene is TRBV3-1, the J gene TRBJ2-7; D not resolved. CDR3 residues: CASSQYSTESYEQYF. In DNA, the CDR3 is TGTGCCAGCAGCCAATATTCTACAGAGTCCTACGAGCAGTACTTC.